Described below is a single T cell receptor (beta chain) sequence and its context. Antigen specificity is unknown. This sample is drawn from a study of OX40 agonist ivuxolimab in advanced cancers. Study background: Patients assigned to dose escalation were diagnosed with hepatocellular carcinoma, melanoma, renal cell or head and neck cancer. The mean age was roughly 60 years, ranging from 23 to 79, with 65% to 85% of participants male. Whole-study results and caveats: On average, CD8+ T cells had more expanded clones than CD4+. Also present in some nonresponders was a low level of normalized T-cell clonal expansion.

The CDR3 sequence is 14 residues long. V lost 2 bases and J 5 bases, leaving 10 bases between the germline ends. Germline CDR1 reads MNHEY; CDR2 reads SVGAGI. Profiled with immunoSEQ multiplex PCR; TCRdb holds only in-frame clones, not every one. The sample lists about 60,000 clones, about 89% occurring once. The input for sequencing was CD4+ or CD8+ T cells sorted from blood, taken in a trial of the OX40 agonist ivuxolimab. The clonotype originates from an adult with an advanced solid tumor such as melanoma, head and neck, liver or kidney cancer. The J gene is TRBJ2-1, the V gene TRBV6-5; D unresolved. In DNA, the CDR3 is TGTGCCAGCAGTTACAGTCCGGGCAACAATGAGCAGTTCTTC. Translated: CASSYSPGNNEQFF.